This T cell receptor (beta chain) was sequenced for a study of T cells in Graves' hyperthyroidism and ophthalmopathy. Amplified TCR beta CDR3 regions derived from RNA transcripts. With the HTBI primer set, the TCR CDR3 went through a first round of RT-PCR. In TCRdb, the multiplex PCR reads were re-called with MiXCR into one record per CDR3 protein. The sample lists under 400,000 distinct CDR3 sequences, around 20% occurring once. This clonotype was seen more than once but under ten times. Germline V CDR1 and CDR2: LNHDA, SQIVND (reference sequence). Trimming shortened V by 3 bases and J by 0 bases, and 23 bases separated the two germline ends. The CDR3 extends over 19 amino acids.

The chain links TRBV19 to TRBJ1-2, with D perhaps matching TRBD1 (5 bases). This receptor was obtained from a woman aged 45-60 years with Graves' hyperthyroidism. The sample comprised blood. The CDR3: CASSIRIDRGRVANYGYTF. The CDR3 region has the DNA TGTGCCAGTAGTATTAGGATTGACAGAGGCAGGGTAGCTAACTATGGCTACACCTTC.